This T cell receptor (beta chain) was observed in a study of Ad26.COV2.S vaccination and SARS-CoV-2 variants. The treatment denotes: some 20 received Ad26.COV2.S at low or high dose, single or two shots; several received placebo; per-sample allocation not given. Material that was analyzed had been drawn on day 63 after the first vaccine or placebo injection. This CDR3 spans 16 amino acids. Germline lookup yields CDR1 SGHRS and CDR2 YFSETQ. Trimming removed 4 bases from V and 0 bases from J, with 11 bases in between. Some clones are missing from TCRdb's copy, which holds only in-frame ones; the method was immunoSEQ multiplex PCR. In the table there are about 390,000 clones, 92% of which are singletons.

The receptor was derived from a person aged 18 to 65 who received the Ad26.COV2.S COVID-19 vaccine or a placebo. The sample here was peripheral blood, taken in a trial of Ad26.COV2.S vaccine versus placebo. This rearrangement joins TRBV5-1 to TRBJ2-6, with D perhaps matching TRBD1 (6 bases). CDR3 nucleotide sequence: TGCGCCAGCAGCCCGGGACATTCCTCTGGGGCCAACGTCCTGACTTTC. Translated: CASSPGHSSGANVLTF.